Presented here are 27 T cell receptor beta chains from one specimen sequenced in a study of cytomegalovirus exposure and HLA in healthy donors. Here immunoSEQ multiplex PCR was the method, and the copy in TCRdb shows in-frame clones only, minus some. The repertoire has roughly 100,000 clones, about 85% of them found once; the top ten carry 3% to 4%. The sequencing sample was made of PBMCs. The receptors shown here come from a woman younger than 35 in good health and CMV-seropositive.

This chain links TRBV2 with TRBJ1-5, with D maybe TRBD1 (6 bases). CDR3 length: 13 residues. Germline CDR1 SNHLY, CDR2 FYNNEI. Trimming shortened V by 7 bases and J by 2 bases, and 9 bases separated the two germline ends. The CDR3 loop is CASTYRGNQPQHF. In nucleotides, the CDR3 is TGTGCCAGCACCTACAGGGGCAATCAGCCCCAGCATTTT.

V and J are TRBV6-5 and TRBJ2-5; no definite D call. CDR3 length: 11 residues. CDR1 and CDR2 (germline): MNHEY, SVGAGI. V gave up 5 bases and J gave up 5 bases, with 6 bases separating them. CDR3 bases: TGTGCCAGCAGTCTGAGGGAGACCCAGTACTTC. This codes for CASSLRETQYF.

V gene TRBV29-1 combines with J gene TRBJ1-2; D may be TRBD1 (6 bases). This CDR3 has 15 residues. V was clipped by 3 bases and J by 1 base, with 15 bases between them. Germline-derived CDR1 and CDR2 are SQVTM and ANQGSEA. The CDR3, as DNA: TGCAGCGTTGATTCGGGACAATCTCTTAACTATGGCTACACCTTC. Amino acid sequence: CSVDSGQSLNYGYTF.

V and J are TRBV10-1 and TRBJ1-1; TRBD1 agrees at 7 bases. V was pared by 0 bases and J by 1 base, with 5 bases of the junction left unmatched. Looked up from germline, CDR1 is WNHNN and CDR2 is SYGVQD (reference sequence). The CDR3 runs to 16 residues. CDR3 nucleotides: TGCGCCAGCAGTGAGTCGAGAGGGGGCCCGAACACTGAAGCTTTCTTT. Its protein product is CASSESRGGPNTEAFF.

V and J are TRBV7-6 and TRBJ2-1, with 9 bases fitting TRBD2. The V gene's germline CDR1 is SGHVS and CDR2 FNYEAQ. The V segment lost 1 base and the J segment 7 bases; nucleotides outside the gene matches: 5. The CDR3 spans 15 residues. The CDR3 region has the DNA TGTGCCAGCAGCTTAGAGCGGGGGGCTCATAATGAGCAGTTCTTC. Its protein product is CASSLERGAHNEQFF.

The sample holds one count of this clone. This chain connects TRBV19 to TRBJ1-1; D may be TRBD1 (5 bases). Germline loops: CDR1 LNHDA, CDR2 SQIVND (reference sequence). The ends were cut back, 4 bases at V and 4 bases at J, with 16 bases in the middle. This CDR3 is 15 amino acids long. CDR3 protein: CASSTLPGGGTEAFF. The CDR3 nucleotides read TGTGCCAGTAGTACCCTCCCCGGGGGGGGCACTGAAGCTTTCTTT.

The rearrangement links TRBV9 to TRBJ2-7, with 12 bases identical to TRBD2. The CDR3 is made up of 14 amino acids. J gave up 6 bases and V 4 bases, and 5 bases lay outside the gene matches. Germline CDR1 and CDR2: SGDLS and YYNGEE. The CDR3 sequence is CASSPSGGAGEQYF. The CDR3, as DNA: TGTGCCAGCAGCCCTAGCGGGGGGGCCGGCGAGCAGTACTTC.

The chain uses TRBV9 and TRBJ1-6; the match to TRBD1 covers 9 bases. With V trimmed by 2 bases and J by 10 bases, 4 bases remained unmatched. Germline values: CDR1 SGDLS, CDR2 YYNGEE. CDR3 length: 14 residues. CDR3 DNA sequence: TGTGCCAGCAGCGTCGGGACAGGGAACTCACCCCTCCACTTT. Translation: CASSVGTGNSPLHF.

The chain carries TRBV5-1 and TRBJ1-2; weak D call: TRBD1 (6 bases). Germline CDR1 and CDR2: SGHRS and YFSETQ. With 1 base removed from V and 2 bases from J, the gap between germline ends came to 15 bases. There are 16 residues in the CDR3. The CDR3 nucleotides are TGCGCCAGCAGCTTGACCCCTTGGACAGCGAACTATGGCTACACCTTC. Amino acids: CASSLTPWTANYGYTF.

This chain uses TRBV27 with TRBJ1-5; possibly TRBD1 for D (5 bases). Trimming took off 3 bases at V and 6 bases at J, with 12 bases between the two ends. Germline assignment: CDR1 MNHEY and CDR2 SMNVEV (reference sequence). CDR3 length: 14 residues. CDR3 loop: CASSFLGEGQPQHF. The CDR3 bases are TGTGCCAGCAGTTTTTTGGGGGAGGGTCAGCCCCAGCATTTT.

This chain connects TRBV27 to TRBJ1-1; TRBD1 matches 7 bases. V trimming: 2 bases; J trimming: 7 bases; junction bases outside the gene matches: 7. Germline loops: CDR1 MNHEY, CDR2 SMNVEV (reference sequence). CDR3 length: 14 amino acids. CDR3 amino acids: CASSLISGDSEAFF. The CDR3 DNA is TGTGCCAGCAGTTTAATTTCGGGGGACAGTGAAGCTTTCTTT.

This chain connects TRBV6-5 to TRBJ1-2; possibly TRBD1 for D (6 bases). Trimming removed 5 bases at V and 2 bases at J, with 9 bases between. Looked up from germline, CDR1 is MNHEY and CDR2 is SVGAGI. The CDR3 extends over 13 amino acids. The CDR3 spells CASSRGYNYGYTF. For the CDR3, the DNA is TGTGCCAGCAGTAGGGGGTACAACTATGGCTACACCTTC.

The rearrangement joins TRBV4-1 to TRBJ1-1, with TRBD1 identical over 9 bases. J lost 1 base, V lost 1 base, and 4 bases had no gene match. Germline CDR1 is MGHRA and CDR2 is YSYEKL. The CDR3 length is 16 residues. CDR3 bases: TGCGCCAGCAGCCAAGGGCGACAGGGGGGGAACACTGAAGCTTTCTTT. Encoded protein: CASSQGRQGGNTEAFF.

Written as DNA, the CDR3 is TGTGCCAGCAGCCAGGACGACAGGGGACGCGGGGAGCTGTTTTTT. Encoded protein: CASSQDDRGRGELFF. This sequence joins TRBV14 and TRBJ2-2; 8 bases line up with TRBD1. The CDR3 loop spans 15 amino acids. Germline assignment: CDR1 SGHDN and CDR2 FVKESK. V dropped 3 bases and J dropped 7; count of bases not matched to a gene: 7.

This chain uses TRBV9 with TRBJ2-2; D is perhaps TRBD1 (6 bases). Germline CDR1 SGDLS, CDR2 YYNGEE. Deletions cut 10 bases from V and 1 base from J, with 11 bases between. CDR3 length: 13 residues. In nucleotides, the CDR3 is TGTGCCGCATCCAGGGGGAACACCGGGGAGCTGTTTTTT. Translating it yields CAASRGNTGELFF.

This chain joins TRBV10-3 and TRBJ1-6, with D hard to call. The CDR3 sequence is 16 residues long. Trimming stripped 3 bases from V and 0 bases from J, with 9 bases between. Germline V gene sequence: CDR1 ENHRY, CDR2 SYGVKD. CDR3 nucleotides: TGTGCCATCAGTGAAGGCGGAAGCTCCTATAATTCACCCCTCCACTTT. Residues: CAISEGGSSYNSPLHF.

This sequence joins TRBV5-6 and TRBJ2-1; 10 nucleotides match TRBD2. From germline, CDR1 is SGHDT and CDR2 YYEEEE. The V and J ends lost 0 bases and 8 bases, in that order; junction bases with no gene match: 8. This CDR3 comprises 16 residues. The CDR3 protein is CASSLAPLAGRDEQFF. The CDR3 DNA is TGTGCCAGCAGCTTGGCCCCACTAGCGGGACGCGATGAGCAGTTCTTC.

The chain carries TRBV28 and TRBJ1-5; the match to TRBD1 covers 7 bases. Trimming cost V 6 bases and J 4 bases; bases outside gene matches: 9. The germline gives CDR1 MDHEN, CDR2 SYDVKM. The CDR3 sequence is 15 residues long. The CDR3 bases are TGTGCCAGCAGAACGCGGGACAGAAGAAATCAGCCCCAGCATTTT. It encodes CASRTRDRRNQPQHF.

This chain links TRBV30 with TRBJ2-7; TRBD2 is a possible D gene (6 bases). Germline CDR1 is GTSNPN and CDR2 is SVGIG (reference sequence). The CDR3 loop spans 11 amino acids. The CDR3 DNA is TGTGCTGGGGACTTCCACTACGAGCAGTACTTC. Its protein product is CAGDFHYEQYF.

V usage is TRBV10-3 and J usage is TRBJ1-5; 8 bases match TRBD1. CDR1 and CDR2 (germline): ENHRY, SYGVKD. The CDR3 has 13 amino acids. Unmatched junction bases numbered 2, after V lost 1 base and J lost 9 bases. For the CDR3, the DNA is TGTGCCATCAGTGAGTATGACAGGGGGCCCCAGCATTTT. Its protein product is CAISEYDRGPQHF.

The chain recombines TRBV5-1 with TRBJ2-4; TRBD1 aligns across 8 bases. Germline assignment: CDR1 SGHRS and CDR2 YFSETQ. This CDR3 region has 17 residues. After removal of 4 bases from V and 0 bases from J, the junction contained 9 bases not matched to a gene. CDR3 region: CASSPDRARSAKNIQYF. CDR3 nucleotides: TGCGCCAGCAGCCCGGACAGGGCGAGGTCAGCCAAAAACATTCAGTACTTC. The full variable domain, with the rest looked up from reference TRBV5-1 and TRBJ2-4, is KAGVTQTPRYLIKTRGQQVTLSCSPISGHRSVSWYQQTPGQGLQFLFEYFSETQRNKGNFPGRFSGRQFSNSRSEMNVSTLELGDSALYLCASSPDRARSAKNIQYFGAGTRLSVL.

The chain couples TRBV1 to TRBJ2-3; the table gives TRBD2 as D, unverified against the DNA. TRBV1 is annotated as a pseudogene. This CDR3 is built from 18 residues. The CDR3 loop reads CTSSQDRQREDLTDTQYF. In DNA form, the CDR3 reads TGCACCAGCAGCCAAGATCGTCAGCGGGAGGACCTCACAGATACGCAGTATTTT.

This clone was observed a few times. Here the CDR3 DNA reads TGTGCCAGCAGTGTAGGGAGCGGGGAGCAGTACTTC. Residues: CASSVGSGEQYF. V gene TRBV6-1 combines with J gene TRBJ2-7; perhaps TRBD2 as D (6 bases). This CDR3 is built from 12 residues. The germline V gene encodes CDR1 MNHNS and CDR2 SASEGT. Trimming stripped 4 bases from V and 7 bases from J, with 11 bases between.

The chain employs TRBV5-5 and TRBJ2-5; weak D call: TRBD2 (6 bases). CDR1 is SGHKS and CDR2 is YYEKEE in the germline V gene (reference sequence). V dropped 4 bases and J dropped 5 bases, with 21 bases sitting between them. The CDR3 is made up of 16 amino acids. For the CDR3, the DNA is TGTGCCAGCAGCAGCGGGTGGCTCCCCGGTGGGGAGACCCAGTACTTC. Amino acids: CASSSGWLPGGETQYF.

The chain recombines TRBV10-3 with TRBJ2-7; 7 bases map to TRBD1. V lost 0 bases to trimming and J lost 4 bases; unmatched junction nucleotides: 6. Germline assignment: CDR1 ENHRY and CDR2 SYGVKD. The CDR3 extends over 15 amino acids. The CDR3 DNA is TGTGCCATCAGTGAGTCGGGGACAGAGAATTACGAGCAGTACTTC. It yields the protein CAISESGTENYEQYF.

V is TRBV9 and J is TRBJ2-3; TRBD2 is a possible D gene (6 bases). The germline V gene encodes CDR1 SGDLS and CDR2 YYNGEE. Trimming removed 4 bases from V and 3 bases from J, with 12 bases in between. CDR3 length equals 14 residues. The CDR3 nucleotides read TGTGCCAGCAGCCTGGCGGGAACTACAGATACGCAGTATTTT. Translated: CASSLAGTTDTQYF. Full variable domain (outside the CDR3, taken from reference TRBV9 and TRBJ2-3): DSGVTQTPKHLITATGQRVTLRCSPRSGDLSVYWYQQSLDQGLQFLIQYYNGEERAKGNILERFSAQQFPDLHSELNLSSLELGDSALYFCASSLAGTTDTQYFGPGTRLTVL.

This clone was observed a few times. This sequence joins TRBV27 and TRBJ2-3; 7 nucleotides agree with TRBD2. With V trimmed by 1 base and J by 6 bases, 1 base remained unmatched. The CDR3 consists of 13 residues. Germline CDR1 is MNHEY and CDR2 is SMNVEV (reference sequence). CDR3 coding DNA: TGTGCCAGCAGTTTATGGGGGGGGGATACGCAGTATTTT. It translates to CASSLWGGDTQYF.